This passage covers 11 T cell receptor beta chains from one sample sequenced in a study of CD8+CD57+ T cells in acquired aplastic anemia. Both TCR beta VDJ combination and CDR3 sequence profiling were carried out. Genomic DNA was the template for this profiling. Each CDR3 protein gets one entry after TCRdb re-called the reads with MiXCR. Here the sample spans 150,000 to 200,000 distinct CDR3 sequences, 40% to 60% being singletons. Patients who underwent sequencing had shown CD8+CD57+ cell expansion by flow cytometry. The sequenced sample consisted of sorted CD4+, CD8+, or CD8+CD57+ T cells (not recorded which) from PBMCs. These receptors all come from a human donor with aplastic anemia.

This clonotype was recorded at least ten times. The CDR3 nucleotides read TGTGCCAGCAGTTACTCGTCAACCTATGGATACGAGCAGTACTTC. It encodes CASSYSSTYGYEQYF. The chain recombines TRBV6-5 with TRBJ2-7, with no clear D. The germline gives CDR1 MNHEY, CDR2 SVGAGI. V shed 0 bases and J shed 4 bases, with 13 bases lying between them. There are 15 residues in the CDR3.

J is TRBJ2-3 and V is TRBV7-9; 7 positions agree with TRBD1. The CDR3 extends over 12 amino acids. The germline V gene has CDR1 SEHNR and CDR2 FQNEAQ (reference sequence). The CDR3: CAAQGLADTQYF. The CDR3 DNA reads TGTGCAGCACAGGGGCTTGCCGATACGCAGTATTTT.

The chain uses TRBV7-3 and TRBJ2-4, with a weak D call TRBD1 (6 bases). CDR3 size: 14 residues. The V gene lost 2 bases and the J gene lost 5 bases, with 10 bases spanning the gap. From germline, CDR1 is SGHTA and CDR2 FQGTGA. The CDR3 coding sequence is TGTGCCAGCAGCTTAGGGGGCTTCGAAAACATTCAGTACTTC. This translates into CASSLGGFENIQYF.

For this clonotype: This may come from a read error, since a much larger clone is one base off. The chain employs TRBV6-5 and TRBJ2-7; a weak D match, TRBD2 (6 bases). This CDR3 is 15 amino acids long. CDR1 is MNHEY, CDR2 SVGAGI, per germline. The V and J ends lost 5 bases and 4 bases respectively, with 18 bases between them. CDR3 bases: TGTGCCAGCAGTAACCCATGGGGGGTGTCATACGAGCAGTACTTC. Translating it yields CASSNPWGVSYEQYF.

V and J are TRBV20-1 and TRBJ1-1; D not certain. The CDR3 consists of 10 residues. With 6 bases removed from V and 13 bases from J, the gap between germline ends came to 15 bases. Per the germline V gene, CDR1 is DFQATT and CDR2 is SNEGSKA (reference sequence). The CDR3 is CSAEKGGGFF. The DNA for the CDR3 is TGCAGTGCAGAGAAAGGAGGAGGTTTCTTT.

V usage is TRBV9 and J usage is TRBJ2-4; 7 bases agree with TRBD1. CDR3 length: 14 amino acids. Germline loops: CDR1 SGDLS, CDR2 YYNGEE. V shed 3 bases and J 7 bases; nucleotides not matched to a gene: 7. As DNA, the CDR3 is TGTGCCAGCAGCGAACAGGGGCTGGGGAACATTCAGTACTTC. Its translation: CASSEQGLGNIQYF.

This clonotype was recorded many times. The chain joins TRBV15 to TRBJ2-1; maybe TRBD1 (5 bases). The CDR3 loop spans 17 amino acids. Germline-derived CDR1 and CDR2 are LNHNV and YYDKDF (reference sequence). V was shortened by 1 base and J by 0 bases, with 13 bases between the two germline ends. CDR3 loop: CATSRGSGYDSYNEQFF. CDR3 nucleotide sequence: TGTGCCACCAGCAGAGGTTCAGGGTATGACTCCTACAATGAGCAGTTCTTC.

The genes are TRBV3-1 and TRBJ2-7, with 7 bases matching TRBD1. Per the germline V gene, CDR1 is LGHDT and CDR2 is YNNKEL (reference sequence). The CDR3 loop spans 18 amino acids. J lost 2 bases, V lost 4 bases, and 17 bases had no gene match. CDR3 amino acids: CASSPDLPQGWKAYEQYF. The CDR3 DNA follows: TGTGCCAGCAGCCCCGACCTCCCACAGGGGTGGAAAGCCTACGAGCAGTACTTC.

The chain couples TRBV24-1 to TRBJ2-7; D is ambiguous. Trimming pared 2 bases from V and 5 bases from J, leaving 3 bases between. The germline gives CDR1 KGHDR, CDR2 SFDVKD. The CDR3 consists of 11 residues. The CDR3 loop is CATSDSHEQYF. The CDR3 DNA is TGTGCCACCAGTGATTCCCACGAGCAGTACTTC.

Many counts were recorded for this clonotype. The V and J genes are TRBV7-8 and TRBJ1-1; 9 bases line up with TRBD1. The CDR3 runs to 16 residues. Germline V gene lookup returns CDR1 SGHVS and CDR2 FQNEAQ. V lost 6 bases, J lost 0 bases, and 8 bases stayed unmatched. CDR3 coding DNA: TGTGCCAGCAGGGACAGGGGTGCAGAAATGAACACTGAAGCTTTCTTT. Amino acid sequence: CASRDRGAEMNTEAFF.

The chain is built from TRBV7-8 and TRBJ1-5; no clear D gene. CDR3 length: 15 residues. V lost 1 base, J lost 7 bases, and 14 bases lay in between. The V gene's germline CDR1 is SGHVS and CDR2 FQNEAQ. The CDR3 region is CASSLGPSPSQPQHF. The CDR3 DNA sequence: TGTGCCAGCAGCTTAGGTCCCTCCCCATCCCAGCCCCAGCATTTT.